Shown below are 11 T cell receptor beta chains from a single sample sequenced in a study of tumor and adjacent non-tumor tissue in lung cancer. The template was RNA from unsorted bulk tissue. Three rounds of nested PCR, following a modified ARM-PCR protocol, produced the TCRbeta library. TCRdb reanalysed the multiplex PCR reads using MiXCR and keeps one entry per CDR3 protein. The sample records approximately 140,000 distinct CDR3 sequences, approximately 64% being singletons. The material sequenced was lung tumor tissue. Receptors originate from a man aged 60 to 69 with small cell lung cancer.

As regards this clonotype: The junction and the germline gene differ at one end; a read error may be behind it. This chain connects TRBV29-1 to TRBJ2-3, with D unclear. The germline CDR1 and CDR2 sequences are SQVTM and ANQGSEA. CDR3 length: 15 residues. The CDR3 region is CVVEDLGRSIDTRYF. The CDR3 DNA is TGCGTCGTTGAAGATCTCGGACGGAGCATAGATACGCGGTATTTT.

The rearrangement links TRBV11-1 to TRBJ2-7; 8 bases are shared with TRBD2. Germline lookup yields CDR1 SGHAT and CDR2 FQDESV (reference sequence). This CDR3 spans 13 amino acids. Trimming removed 5 bases from V and 12 bases from J; junction bases left unmatched: 12. Here the CDR3 reads CASSRRLASPRYF. In nucleotides, the CDR3 is TGTGCCAGCAGCCGCCGACTAGCGAGTCCCCGGTACTTC.

Regarding this clonotype: The germline gene is not matched at one end of the junction; a read error may be the cause. V gene TRBV28 combines with J gene TRBJ2-3, with a weak D call TRBD1 (6 bases). The CDR3 is 14 amino acids. The germline CDR1 and CDR2 sequences are MDHEN and SYDVKM. The CDR3: CVSRGRSYADTQYF. In DNA form, the CDR3 reads TGTGTCAGCAGGGGCAGAAGCTACGCAGATACGCAGTATTTT. Based on the CDR3 plus reference TRBV28 and TRBJ2-3, the full variable domain is DVKVTQSSRYLVKRTGEKVFLECVQDMDHENMFWYRQDPGLGLRLIYFSYDVKMKEKGDIPEGYSVSREKKERFSLILESASTNQTSMYLCVSRGRSYADTQYFGPGTRLTVL.

In its sample, this clonotype was seen a few times. This chain joins TRBV5-1 and TRBJ2-7, with 8 nucleotides matching TRBD2. Losses at the gene ends were 0 bases for V and 1 base for J; bases not matched to a gene: 9. Germline CDR1 and CDR2: SGHRS and YFSETQ. CDR3 length: 17 residues. The CDR3 region has the DNA TGCGCCAGCAGCTTGGGGGGGAAAGCGGGAGTGTCCTACGAGCAGTACTTC. It translates to CASSLGGKAGVSYEQYF.

The V and J genes are TRBV4-2 and TRBJ2-3, with TRBD2 matching over 8 bases. Germline V gene lookup returns CDR1 LGHNA and CDR2 YNFKEQ. CDR3 length: 17 amino acids. Germline trimming cut 1 base from V and 4 bases from J; bases unmatched to any gene: 10. In DNA form, the CDR3 reads TGTGCCAGCAGCCAAGCCCCACTAGCGACTAGCGCAGATACGCAGTATTTT. As protein: CASSQAPLATSADTQYF.

Note on this clonotype: Being one base from a much bigger clone, this may be a read error. The chain recombines TRBV29-1 with TRBJ2-2, with D tentatively TRBD1 (6 bases). CDR1 and CDR2 (germline): SQVTM, ANQGSEA. The CDR3 covers 14 residues. Here the CDR3 reads CSVDEGEYTGELLF. The CDR3 nucleotides are TGCAGCGTTGACGAGGGGGAGTACACCGGGGAGCTGCTTTTT.

A word on this clonotype: A much larger clonotype is one base distant, so this may be a read error. The chain is built from TRBV20-1 and TRBJ2-1; 8 nucleotides align to TRBD2. CDR1 DFQATT and CDR2 SNEGSKA come from the germline V gene (reference sequence). There are 14 residues in the CDR3. The trim removed 4 bases at V and 4 bases at J, leaving 6 bases unmatched. As DNA, the CDR3 is TGCAGTGCTAAAAGGTCTAGCGGGTACAATGAGCAGTTCTTC. Translating it yields CSAKRSSGYNEQFF.

This clonotype was observed a single time. V and J are TRBV28 and TRBJ2-7, with 9 positions matching TRBD1. With V trimmed by 6 bases and J by 0 bases, 6 bases remained unmatched. The CDR3 is made up of 15 amino acids. The germline V gene has CDR1 MDHEN and CDR2 SYDVKM. CDR3 DNA sequence: TGTGCCAGCAGGGGGACGGGACAGGGCTCCTACGAGCAGTACTTC. This gives the protein CASRGTGQGSYEQYF.

Worth noting for this clonotype: The germline gene is not matched at one end of the junction; a read error may be the cause. The gene calls are TRBV20-1 and TRBJ2-3; D unresolved. CDR1 is DFQATT and CDR2 is SNEGSKA in the germline V gene (reference sequence). The CDR3 runs 14 residues. The CDR3 here is CSASYVASADMQYF. The CDR3 DNA follows: TGCAGTGCTAGTTACGTGGCGTCGGCAGATATGCAGTATTTT.

For this clonotype: This clone may be a read error of a much larger clone one base away. V gene TRBV24-1 combines with J gene TRBJ2-2; 8 bases align to TRBD1. Germline loops: CDR1 KGHDR, CDR2 SFDVKD. Losses at the gene ends were 3 bases for V and 4 bases for J; bases not matched to a gene: 6. The CDR3 covers 16 residues. The CDR3 sequence is CATSDQWTGFTGELFF. The CDR3 region has the DNA TGTGCCACCAGTGATCAATGGACAGGGTTCACCGGGGAGCTGTTTTTT.

This clonotype was counted between two and nine times. Being one base from a much bigger clone, this may be a read error. The V gene is TRBV11-3, the J gene TRBJ2-1, with 8 bases aligning to TRBD2. V gave up 1 base and J gave up 9 bases; unmatched junction bases: 8. CDR1 and CDR2 (germline): SGHNT, YENEEA. The CDR3 is 15 residues long. Written as DNA, the CDR3 is TGTGCCAGCAGCTTAGGGGACGGGAGGGCCGGTGAGCAGTTCTTC. Translation: CASSLGDGRAGEQFF.